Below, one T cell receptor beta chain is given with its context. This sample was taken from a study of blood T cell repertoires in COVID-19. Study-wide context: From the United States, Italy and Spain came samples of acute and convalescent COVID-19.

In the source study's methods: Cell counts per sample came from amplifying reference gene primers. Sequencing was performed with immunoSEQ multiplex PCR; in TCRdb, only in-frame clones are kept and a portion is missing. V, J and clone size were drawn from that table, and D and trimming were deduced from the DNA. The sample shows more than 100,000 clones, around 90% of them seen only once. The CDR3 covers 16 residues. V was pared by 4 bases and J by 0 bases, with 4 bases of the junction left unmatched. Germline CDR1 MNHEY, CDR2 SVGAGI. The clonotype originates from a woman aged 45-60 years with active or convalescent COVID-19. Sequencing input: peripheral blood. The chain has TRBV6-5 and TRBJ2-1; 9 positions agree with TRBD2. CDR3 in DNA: TGTGCCAGCAGTTTCCTAGCGGGACTCTCCTACAATGAGCAGTTCTTC. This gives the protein CASSFLAGLSYNEQFF.